The clone carrying this TCR beta chain has at least ten counts. The data were obtained in a study of T-cell reconstitution after alpha-beta-depleted transplantation in children. This CDR3 comprises 14 residues. Germline values: CDR1 KGHSH, CDR2 LQKENI. The V and J ends lost 8 bases and 2 bases, in that order; junction bases with no gene match: 6. As it was prepared, the TCRbeta library received unique molecular identifiers. TCRdb ran MiXCR on the PCR reads and lists one entry per CDR3 protein. The data contain just under 550,000 distinct CDR3 sequences, approximately 20% of them singletons. Sequenced material: PBMCs from the stem cell graft donor, taken from the stem cell graft. The rearrangement uses TRBV18 and TRBJ1-1; 9 nucleotides line up with TRBD1. The source is a human donor who donated a stem cell graft to a child with acute lymphoblastic leukemia. The DNA for the CDR3 is TGTGCCAGCAGTCCGACAGGGGGAAACACTGAAGCTTTCTTT. This translates into CASSPTGGNTEAFF.